A selection of T cell receptor beta chains follows, all from one sample in a study of T cell responses to AZD1222 COVID-19 vaccine. The assay was immunoSEQ multiplex PCR, and TCRdb's table has in-frame clones only and misses some. The data contain 90,000 to 95,000 clones, roughly 90% of them singletons. The sample consisted of peripheral blood, taken 28 days after the second AZD1222 dose. The receptor source for this set is an adult who received the AZD1222 COVID-19 vaccine. Both conserved end residues are part of each CDR3. D genes are given only for firm matches. A row's size may be missing; if present it is once, few, many or a size class.

v_gene: TRBV27; abundance: .; d_gene: TRBD2; j_gene: TRBJ2-1; CDR3aa: CASEASGRNYNEQFF; CDR3nt: TGTGCCAGCGAGGCTAGCGGGAGAAACTACAATGAGCAGTTCTTC
v_gene: TRBV5-1; abundance: .; d_gene: .; j_gene: TRBJ2-5; CDR3aa: CASSIVAAGETQYF; CDR3nt: TGCGCCAGCAGCATCGTCGCGGCAGGGGAGACCCAGTACTTC
v_gene: TRBV11-3; abundance: .; d_gene: .; j_gene: TRBJ1-3; CDR3aa: CASSLRRTISGNTIYF; CDR3nt: TGTGCCAGCAGCCTGAGGCGGACAATCTCTGGAAACACCATATATTTT
v_gene: TRBV3-1/TRBV3-2; abundance: .; d_gene: .; j_gene: TRBJ1-1; CDR3aa: CASSQVTRGDNTEAFF; CDR3nt: TGTGCCAGCAGCCAGGTAACCAGGGGAGATAACACTGAAGCTTTCTTT
v_gene: TRBV6-6; abundance: .; d_gene: TRBD2; j_gene: TRBJ2-7; CDR3aa: CASSLLAVGNEQYF; CDR3nt: TGTGCCAGCAGCCTACTAGCGGTCGGCAACGAGCAGTACTTC
v_gene: TRBV3-1/TRBV3-2; abundance: few; d_gene: .; j_gene: TRBJ1-1; CDR3aa: CASSQDPAHLNTEAFF; CDR3nt: TGTGCCAGCAGCCAAGATCCAGCTCACCTGAACACTGAAGCTTTCTTT
v_gene: TRBV28; abundance: .; d_gene: TRBD1; j_gene: TRBJ1-5; CDR3aa: CASSPRGAGGQLNQPQHF; CDR3nt: TGTGCCAGCAGCCCTCGGGGGGCAGGGGGGCAACTCAATCAGCCCCAGCATTTT
v_gene: TRBV5-6; abundance: .; d_gene: TRBD1; j_gene: TRBJ1-2; CDR3aa: CASSLQGAYGYTF; CDR3nt: TGTGCCAGCAGCTTACAGGGGGCATATGGCTACACCTTC
v_gene: TRBV6-5; abundance: once; d_gene: TRBD1; j_gene: TRBJ1-1; CDR3aa: CASSRQGPNTEAFF; CDR3nt: TGTGCCAGCAGTAGACAGGGGCCGAACACTGAAGCTTTCTTT
v_gene: TRBV4-2; abundance: .; d_gene: .; j_gene: TRBJ1-1; CDR3aa: CASSQDRENTEAFF; CDR3nt: TGTGCCAGCAGCCAAGATCGGGAGAACACTGAAGCTTTCTTT
v_gene: TRBV4-2; abundance: .; d_gene: .; j_gene: TRBJ2-6; CDR3aa: CASSQDLDSGANVLTF; CDR3nt: TGTGCCAGCAGCCAAGATCTCGACTCTGGGGCCAACGTCCTGACTTTC
v_gene: TRBV28; abundance: few; d_gene: .; j_gene: TRBJ2-7; CDR3aa: CASSLGFKASGYYEQYF; CDR3nt: TGTGCCAGCAGTTTAGGGTTTAAGGCGAGCGGATACTACGAGCAGTACTTC
v_gene: TRBV28; abundance: .; d_gene: .; j_gene: TRBJ1-5; CDR3aa: CASSLGPNQPQHF; CDR3nt: TGTGCCAGCAGTCTTGGCCCCAATCAGCCCCAGCATTTT
v_gene: TRBV6-6; abundance: .; d_gene: .; j_gene: TRBJ1-5; CDR3aa: CASSYGQDINQPQHF; CDR3nt: TGTGCCAGCAGTTACGGTCAGGACATCAATCAGCCCCAGCATTTT
v_gene: TRBV5-1; abundance: .; d_gene: .; j_gene: TRBJ1-4; CDR3aa: CASSLGAPNEKLFF; CDR3nt: TGCGCCAGCAGCTTGGGGGCCCCTAATGAAAAACTGTTTTTT
v_gene: TRBV7-2; abundance: .; d_gene: .; j_gene: TRBJ2-2; CDR3aa: CASSLRRGLTGELFF; CDR3nt: TGTGCCAGCAGCTTAAGGAGGGGGTTGACCGGGGAGCTGTTTTTT
v_gene: TRBV6-5; abundance: .; d_gene: TRBD2; j_gene: TRBJ2-1; CDR3aa: CASISGGPQDEQFF; CDR3nt: TGTGCCAGCATAAGCGGGGGGCCCCAGGATGAGCAGTTCTTC
v_gene: TRBV10-2; abundance: .; d_gene: TRBD2; j_gene: TRBJ2-1; CDR3aa: CASSGSSGSYNEQFF; CDR3nt: TGCGCCAGCAGTGGGTCCAGCGGGAGCTACAATGAGCAGTTCTTC
v_gene: TRBV6-6; abundance: .; d_gene: .; j_gene: TRBJ1-1; CDR3aa: CASSPPGTGAFF; CDR3nt: TGTGCCAGCAGCCCCCCCGGGACTGGAGCTTTCTTT
v_gene: TRBV5-4; abundance: .; d_gene: .; j_gene: TRBJ1-4; CDR3aa: CASSLALNEKLFF; CDR3nt: TGTGCCAGCAGCTTGGCCCTTAATGAAAAACTGTTTTTT
v_gene: TRBV5-4; abundance: .; d_gene: TRBD2; j_gene: TRBJ2-1; CDR3aa: CASSQPGLAVNEQFF; CDR3nt: TGTGCCAGCAGTCAACCGGGACTAGCGGTCAATGAGCAGTTCTTC
v_gene: TRBV9; abundance: .; d_gene: .; j_gene: TRBJ2-5; CDR3aa: CASSVDAFAETQYF; CDR3nt: TGTGCCAGCAGCGTAGACGCCTTTGCAGAGACCCAGTACTTC
v_gene: TRBV3-1/TRBV3-2; abundance: .; d_gene: .; j_gene: TRBJ1-1; CDR3aa: CASSPTPALNTEAFF; CDR3nt: TGTGCCAGCAGTCCCACCCCAGCTTTGAACACTGAAGCTTTCTTT
v_gene: TRBV28; abundance: .; d_gene: .; j_gene: TRBJ2-3; CDR3aa: CASSLTGRPDTQYF; CDR3nt: TGTGCCAGCAGTTTAACAGGGAGACCAGATACGCAGTATTTT
v_gene: TRBV30; abundance: once; d_gene: .; j_gene: TRBJ2-7; CDR3aa: CAWRGASYEQYF; CDR3nt: TGTGCCTGGAGGGGGGCCTCCTACGAGCAGTACTTC
v_gene: TRBV25-1; abundance: .; d_gene: .; j_gene: TRBJ1-4; CDR3aa: CASNRQSNEKLFF; CDR3nt: TGTGCCAGCAACCGACAGAGTAATGAAAAACTGTTTTTT
v_gene: TRBV6-2/TRBV6-3; abundance: .; d_gene: .; j_gene: TRBJ1-5; CDR3aa: CASSSIWLGSNQPQHF; CDR3nt: TGTGCCAGCAGTTCAATTTGGTTGGGTAGCAATCAGCCCCAGCATTTT
v_gene: TRBV19; abundance: .; d_gene: TRBD1; j_gene: TRBJ1-5; CDR3aa: CASRLTGTNQPQHF; CDR3nt: TGTGCCAGTAGACTGACAGGGACCAATCAGCCCCAGCATTTT
v_gene: TRBV11-2; abundance: .; d_gene: .; j_gene: TRBJ1-5; CDR3aa: CASSFGATNQPQHF; CDR3nt: TGTGCCAGCAGCTTTGGGGCCACAAATCAGCCCCAGCATTTT
v_gene: TRBV6-1; abundance: .; d_gene: .; j_gene: TRBJ1-3; CDR3aa: CASSESIPSGNTIYF; CDR3nt: TGTGCCAGCAGTGAAAGCATTCCCTCTGGAAACACCATATATTTT
v_gene: TRBV24-1; abundance: .; d_gene: .; j_gene: TRBJ2-5; CDR3aa: CATSEGTPEETQYF; CDR3nt: TGTGCCACCAGTGAGGGGACCCCAGAAGAGACCCAGTACTTC
v_gene: TRBV19; abundance: .; d_gene: .; j_gene: TRBJ1-2; CDR3aa: CASGPGRNNYGYTF; CDR3nt: TGTGCCTCCGGGCCGGGTCGGAATAACTATGGCTACACCTTC
v_gene: TRBV4-1; abundance: .; d_gene: .; j_gene: TRBJ2-5; CDR3aa: CASSQKRGTEETQYF; CDR3nt: TGCGCCAGCAGCCAAAAGCGAGGGACTGAAGAGACCCAGTACTTC
v_gene: TRBV9; abundance: .; d_gene: .; j_gene: TRBJ2-3; CDR3aa: CASSVAPTERLTTDTQYF; CDR3nt: TGTGCCAGCAGCGTAGCCCCCACCGAGCGGCTGACCACAGATACGCAGTATTTT
v_gene: TRBV27; abundance: .; d_gene: TRBD2; j_gene: TRBJ2-1; CDR3aa: CASSPAGLEQFF; CDR3nt: TGTGCCAGCAGTCCAGCGGGGCTCGAGCAGTTCTTC
v_gene: TRBV11-3; abundance: .; d_gene: .; j_gene: TRBJ2-3; CDR3aa: CASSYPYDTDTQYF; CDR3nt: TGTGCCAGCAGCTACCCCTACGACACAGATACGCAGTATTTT
v_gene: TRBV30; abundance: .; d_gene: .; j_gene: TRBJ1-2; CDR3aa: CAWSPRGDYGYTF; CDR3nt: TGTGCCTGGAGCCCGAGGGGGGACTATGGCTACACCTTC
v_gene: TRBV29-1; abundance: .; d_gene: .; j_gene: TRBJ2-5; CDR3aa: CSVEGLGETQYF; CDR3nt: TGCAGCGTTGAGGGACTTGGGGAGACCCAGTACTTC
v_gene: TRBV7-2; abundance: .; d_gene: .; j_gene: TRBJ1-4; CDR3aa: CASSLAGVGEKLFF; CDR3nt: TGTGCCAGCAGCTTAGCCGGTGTTGGTGAAAAACTGTTTTTT
v_gene: TRBV6-5; abundance: once; d_gene: TRBD1; j_gene: TRBJ2-1; CDR3aa: CASKGTESSYNEQFF; CDR3nt: TGTGCCAGCAAAGGGACAGAGAGCTCCTACAATGAGCAGTTCTTC
v_gene: TRBV7-8; abundance: .; d_gene: .; j_gene: TRBJ2-1; CDR3aa: CASSPLAVGYNEQFF; CDR3nt: TGTGCCAGCAGCCCGTTAGCGGTGGGCTACAATGAGCAGTTCTTC
v_gene: TRBV3-1/TRBV3-2; abundance: .; d_gene: .; j_gene: TRBJ1-1; CDR3aa: CASSLRRHPNTEAFF; CDR3nt: TGTGCCAGCAGCCTCCGACGGCACCCGAACACTGAAGCTTTCTTT
v_gene: TRBV6-5; abundance: once; d_gene: TRBD1; j_gene: TRBJ2-7; CDR3aa: CASSYSVRGSYEQYF; CDR3nt: TGTGCCAGCAGTTACTCGGTCAGGGGGTCCTACGAGCAGTACTTC